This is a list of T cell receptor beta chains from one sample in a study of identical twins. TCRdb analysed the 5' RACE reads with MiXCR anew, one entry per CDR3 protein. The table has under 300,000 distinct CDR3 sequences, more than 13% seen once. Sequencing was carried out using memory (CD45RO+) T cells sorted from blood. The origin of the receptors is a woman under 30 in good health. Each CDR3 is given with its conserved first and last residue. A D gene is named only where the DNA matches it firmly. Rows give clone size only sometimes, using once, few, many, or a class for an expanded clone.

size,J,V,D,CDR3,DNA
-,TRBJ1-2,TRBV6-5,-,CASSHLGQYGYTF,TGTGCCAGCAGTCACCTCGGACAGTATGGCTACACCTTC
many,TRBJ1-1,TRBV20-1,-,CSATGGVGTEAFF,TGCAGCGCGACGGGGGGAGTAGGCACTGAAGCTTTCTTT
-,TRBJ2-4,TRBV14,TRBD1,CASSRPQGNIQYF,TGTGCCAGCAGCCGCCCACAGGGGAACATTCAGTACTTC
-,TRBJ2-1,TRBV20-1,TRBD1,CSARRQGRINEQFF,TGCAGTGCTAGGCGACAGGGACGGATCAATGAGCAGTTCTTC
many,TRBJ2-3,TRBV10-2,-,CASTRGLGTDTQYF,TGCGCCAGCACCCGAGGGTTGGGCACAGATACGCAGTATTTT
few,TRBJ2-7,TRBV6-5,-,CASSYSAGFGYEQYF,TGTGCCAGCAGTTACTCAGCAGGGTTTGGCTACGAGCAGTACTTC
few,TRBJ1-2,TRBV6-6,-,CASSSAGYWGYTF,TGTGCCAGCAGCTCCGCAGGGTATTGGGGCTACACCTTC
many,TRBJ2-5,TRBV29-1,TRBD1,CSVGDRGTETQYF,TGCAGCGTTGGGGACAGGGGGACAGAGACCCAGTACTTC
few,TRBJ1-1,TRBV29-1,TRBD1,CSVETGGYTEAFF,TGCAGCGTAGAGACAGGGGGATATACTGAAGCTTTCTTT
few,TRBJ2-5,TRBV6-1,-,CASRWMSETQYF,TGTGCCAGCCGCTGGATGTCGGAGACCCAGTACTTC
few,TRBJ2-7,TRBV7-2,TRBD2,CASSSRQTSFNEQYF,TGTGCCAGCAGCTCCCGACAGACTAGCTTTAACGAGCAGTACTTC
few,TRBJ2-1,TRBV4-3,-,CASSQEGWRASYNEQFF,TGCGCCAGCAGCCAAGAAGGGTGGCGGGCCTCCTACAATGAGCAGTTCTTC
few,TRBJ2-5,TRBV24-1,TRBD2,CATSRPAGGHRSIQETQYF,TGTGCCACCAGTCGTCCAGCGGGAGGACACCGTAGCATCCAAGAGACCCAGTACTTC
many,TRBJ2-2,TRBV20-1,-,CSHRRWNTGELFF,TGCAGTCATCGGAGATGGAACACCGGGGAGCTGTTTTTT
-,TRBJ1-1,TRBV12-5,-,CATCQDLASWLEAFF,TGTGCCACCTGCCAAGATCTTGCCTCCTGGCTTGAAGCTTTCTTT
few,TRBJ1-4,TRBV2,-,CASGRMNEKLFF,TGTGCCAGCGGGCGGATGAATGAAAAACTGTTTTTT
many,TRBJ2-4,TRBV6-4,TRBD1,CASTAPGQKNIQYF,TGTGCCAGCACCGCCCCGGGACAGAAAAACATTCAGTACTTC
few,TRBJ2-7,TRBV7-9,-,CASSLGGISYEQYF,TGTGCCAGCAGCTTAGGAGGCATCTCCTACGAGCAGTACTTC
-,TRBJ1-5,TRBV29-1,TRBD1,CSVGVGGQGVRQPQHF,TGCAGCGTTGGGGTCGGAGGGCAGGGGGTACGTCAGCCCCAGCATTTT